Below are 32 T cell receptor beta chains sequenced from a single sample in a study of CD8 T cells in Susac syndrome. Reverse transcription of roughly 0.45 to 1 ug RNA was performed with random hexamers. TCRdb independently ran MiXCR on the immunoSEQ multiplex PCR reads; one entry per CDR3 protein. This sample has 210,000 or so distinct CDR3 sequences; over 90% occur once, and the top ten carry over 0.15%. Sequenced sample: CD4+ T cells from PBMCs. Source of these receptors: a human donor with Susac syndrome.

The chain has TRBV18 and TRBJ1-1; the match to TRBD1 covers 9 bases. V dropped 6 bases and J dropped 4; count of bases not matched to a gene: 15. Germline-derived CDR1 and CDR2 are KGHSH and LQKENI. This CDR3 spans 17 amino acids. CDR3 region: CASSLEGRQGVGTEAFF. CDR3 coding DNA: TGTGCCAGCTCCCTGGAGGGCCGACAGGGGGTGGGCACTGAAGCTTTCTTT.

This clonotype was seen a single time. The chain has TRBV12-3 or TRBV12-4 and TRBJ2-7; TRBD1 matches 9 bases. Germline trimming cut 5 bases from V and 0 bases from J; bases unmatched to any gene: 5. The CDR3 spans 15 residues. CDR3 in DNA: TGTGCCAGCAGTCGACAGGGGGACGACTCCTACGAGCAGTACTTC. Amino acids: CASSRQGDDSYEQYF.

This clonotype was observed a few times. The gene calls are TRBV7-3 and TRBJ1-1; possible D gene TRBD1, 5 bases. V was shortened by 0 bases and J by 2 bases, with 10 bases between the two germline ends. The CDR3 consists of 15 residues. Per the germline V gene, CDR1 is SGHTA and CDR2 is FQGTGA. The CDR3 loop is CASSLTTGGNTEAFF. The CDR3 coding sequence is TGTGCCAGCAGCTTAACGACGGGGGGAAACACTGAAGCTTTCTTT.

CDR3 loop: CASSLAGGDSYEQYF. CDR3 DNA: TGTGCCAGCAGCTTGGCGGGGGGCGATTCCTACGAGCAGTACTTC. This chain uses TRBV5-6 with TRBJ2-7; D is perhaps TRBD2 (7 bases). CDR3 length: 15 residues. Germline V gene lookup returns CDR1 SGHDT and CDR2 YYEEEE. V was clipped by 0 bases and J by 1 base, with 11 bases between them.

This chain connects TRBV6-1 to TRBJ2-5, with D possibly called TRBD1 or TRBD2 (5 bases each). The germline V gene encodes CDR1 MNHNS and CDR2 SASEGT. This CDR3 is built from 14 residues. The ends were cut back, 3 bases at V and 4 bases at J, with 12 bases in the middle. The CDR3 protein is CASSEAPGPETQYF. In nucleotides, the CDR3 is TGTGCCAGCAGTGAGGCTCCGGGGCCAGAGACCCAGTACTTC.

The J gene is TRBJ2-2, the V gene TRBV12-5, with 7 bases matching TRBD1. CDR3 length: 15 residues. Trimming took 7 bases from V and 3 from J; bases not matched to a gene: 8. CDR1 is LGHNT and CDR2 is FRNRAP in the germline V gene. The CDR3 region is CASAHDRVDTGELFF. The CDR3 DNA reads TGTGCTAGTGCCCACGACAGGGTCGACACCGGGGAGCTGTTTTTT. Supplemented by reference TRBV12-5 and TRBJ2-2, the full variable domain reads DARVTQTPRHKVTEMGQEVTMRCQPILGHNTVFWYRQTMMQGLELLAYFRNRAPLDDSGMPKDRFSAEMPDATLATLKIQPSEPRDSAVYFCASAHDRVDTGELFFGEGSRLTVL.

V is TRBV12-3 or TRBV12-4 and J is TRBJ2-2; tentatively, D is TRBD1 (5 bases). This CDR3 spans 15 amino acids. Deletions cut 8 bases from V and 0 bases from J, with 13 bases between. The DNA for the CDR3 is TGTGCCAGCCGCGGTGACAGATCGAACACCGGGGAGCTGTTTTTT. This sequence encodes CASRGDRSNTGELFF.

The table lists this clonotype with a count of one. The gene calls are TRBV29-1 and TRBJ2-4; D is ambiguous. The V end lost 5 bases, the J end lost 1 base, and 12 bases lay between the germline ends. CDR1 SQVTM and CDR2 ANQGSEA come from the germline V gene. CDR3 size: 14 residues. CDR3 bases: TGCAGCGTTATGGCGTATGGGGCCAAAAACATTCAGTACTTC. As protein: CSVMAYGAKNIQYF.

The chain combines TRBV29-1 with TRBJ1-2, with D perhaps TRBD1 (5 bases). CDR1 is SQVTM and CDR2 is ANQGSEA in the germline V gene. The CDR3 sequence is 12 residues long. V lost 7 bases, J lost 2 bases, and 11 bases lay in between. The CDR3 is CSATTDNYGYTF. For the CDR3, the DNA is TGCAGCGCCACGACAGACAACTATGGCTACACCTTC.

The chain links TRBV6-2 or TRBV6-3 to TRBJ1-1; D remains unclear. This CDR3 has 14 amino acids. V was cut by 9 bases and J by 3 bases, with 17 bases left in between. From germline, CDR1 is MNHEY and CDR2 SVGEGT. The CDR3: CASHRAGSHTEAFF. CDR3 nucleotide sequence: TGTGCCAGTCACCGGGCAGGATCCCACACTGAAGCTTTCTTT.

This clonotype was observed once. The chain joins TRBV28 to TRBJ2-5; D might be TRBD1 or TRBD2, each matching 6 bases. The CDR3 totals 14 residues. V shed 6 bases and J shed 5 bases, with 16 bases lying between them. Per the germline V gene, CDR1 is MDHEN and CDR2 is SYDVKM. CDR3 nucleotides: TGTGCCAGCAGCCGGGGGCCTCTACCGGAGACCCAGTACTTC. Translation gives CASSRGPLPETQYF.

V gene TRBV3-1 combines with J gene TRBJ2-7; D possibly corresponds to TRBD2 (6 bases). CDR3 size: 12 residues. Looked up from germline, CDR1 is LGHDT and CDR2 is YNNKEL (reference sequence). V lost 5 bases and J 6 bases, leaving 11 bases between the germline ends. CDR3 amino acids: CASSANSGEQYF. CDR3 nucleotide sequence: TGTGCCAGCAGCGCTAATAGCGGCGAGCAGTACTTC.

The CDR3 reads CASSVATGNNYGYTF. Here the CDR3 DNA reads TGTGCCAGCAGCGTAGCCACAGGGAATAACTATGGCTACACCTTC. The chain has TRBV9 and TRBJ1-2; a possible D gene is TRBD1 (6 bases). Germline-derived CDR1 and CDR2 are SGDLS and YYNGEE. The ends were cut back, 0 bases at V and 1 base at J, with 10 bases in the middle. The CDR3 runs to 15 residues.

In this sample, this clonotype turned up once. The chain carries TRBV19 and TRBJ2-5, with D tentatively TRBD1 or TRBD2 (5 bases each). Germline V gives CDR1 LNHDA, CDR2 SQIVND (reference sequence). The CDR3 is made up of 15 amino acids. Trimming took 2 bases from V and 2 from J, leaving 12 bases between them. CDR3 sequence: CASSIMGTAQETQYF. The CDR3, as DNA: TGTGCCAGTAGTATAATGGGGACGGCTCAAGAGACCCAGTACTTC.

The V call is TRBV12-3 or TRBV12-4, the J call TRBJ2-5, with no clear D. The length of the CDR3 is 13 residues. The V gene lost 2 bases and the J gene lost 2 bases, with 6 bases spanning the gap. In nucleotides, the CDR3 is TGTGCCAGCAGTTTAAGCTCGCAAGAGACCCAGTACTTC. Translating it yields CASSLSSQETQYF.

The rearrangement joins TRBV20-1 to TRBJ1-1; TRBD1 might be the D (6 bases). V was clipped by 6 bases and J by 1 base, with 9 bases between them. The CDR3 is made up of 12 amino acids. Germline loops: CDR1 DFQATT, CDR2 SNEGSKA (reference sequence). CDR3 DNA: TGCAGTGCCGTGGACAGGAACACTGAAGCTTTCTTT. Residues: CSAVDRNTEAFF.

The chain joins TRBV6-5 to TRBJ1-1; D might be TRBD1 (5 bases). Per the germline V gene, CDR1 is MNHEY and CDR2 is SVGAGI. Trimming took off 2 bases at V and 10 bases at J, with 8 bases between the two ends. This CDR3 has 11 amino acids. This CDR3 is CASSYRGAAFF. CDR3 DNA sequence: TGTGCCAGCAGTTACAGGGGAGCAGCTTTCTTT.

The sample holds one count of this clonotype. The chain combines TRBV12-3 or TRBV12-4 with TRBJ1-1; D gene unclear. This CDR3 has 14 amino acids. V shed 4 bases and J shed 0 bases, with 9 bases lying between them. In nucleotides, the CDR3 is TGTGCCAGCAGTTCGGGAGCCATGAACACTGAAGCTTTCTTT. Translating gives CASSSGAMNTEAFF.

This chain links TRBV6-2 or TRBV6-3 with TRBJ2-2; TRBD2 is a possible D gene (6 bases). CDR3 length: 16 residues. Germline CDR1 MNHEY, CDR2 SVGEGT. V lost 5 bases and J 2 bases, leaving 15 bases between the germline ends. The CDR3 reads CASSPRVAVNTGELFF. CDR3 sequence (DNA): TGTGCCAGCAGTCCTCGAGTAGCGGTCAACACCGGGGAGCTGTTTTTT.

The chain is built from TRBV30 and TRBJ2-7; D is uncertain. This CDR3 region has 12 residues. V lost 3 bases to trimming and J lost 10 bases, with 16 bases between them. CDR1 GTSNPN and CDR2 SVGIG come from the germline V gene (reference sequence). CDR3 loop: CAWRLFLGSQYF. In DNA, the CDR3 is TGTGCCTGGAGGCTTTTTCTAGGCTCACAGTACTTC.

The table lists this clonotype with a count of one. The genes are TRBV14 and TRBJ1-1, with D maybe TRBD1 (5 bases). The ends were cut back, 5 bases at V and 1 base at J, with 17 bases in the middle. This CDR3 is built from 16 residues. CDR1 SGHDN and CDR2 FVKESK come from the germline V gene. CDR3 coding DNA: TGTGCCAGCAGCATAAGGCGGGGGACCGCGAACACTGAAGCTTTCTTT. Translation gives CASSIRRGTANTEAFF.

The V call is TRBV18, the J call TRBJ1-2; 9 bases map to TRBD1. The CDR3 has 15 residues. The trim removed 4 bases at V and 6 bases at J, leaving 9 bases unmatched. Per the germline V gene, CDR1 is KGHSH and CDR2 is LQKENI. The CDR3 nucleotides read TGTGCCAGCTCACGCGAACAGGGGGCGGAAGATGGCTACACCTTC. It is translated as CASSREQGAEDGYTF.

CDR3 in DNA: TGTGCCAGCAGCCCGTGGGACGGTCGAGAAACAGATACGCAGTATTTT. Amino acid sequence: CASSPWDGRETDTQYF. The chain links TRBV4-2 to TRBJ2-3; D tentatively reads TRBD1 or TRBD2 (5 bases each). V was clipped by 4 bases and J by 3 bases, with 17 bases between them. The germline V gene has CDR1 LGHNA and CDR2 YNFKEQ. The CDR3 loop spans 16 amino acids.

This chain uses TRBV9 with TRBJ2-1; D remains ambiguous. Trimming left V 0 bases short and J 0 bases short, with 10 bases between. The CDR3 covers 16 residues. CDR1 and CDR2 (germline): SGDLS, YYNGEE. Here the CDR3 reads CASSVEVGSSYNEQFF. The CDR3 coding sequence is TGTGCCAGCAGCGTAGAAGTGGGGTCCTCCTACAATGAGCAGTTCTTC. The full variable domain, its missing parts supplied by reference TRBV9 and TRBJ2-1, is DSGVTQTPKHLITATGQRVTLRCSPRSGDLSVYWYQQSLDQGLQFLIQYYNGEERAKGNILERFSAQQFPDLHSELNLSSLELGDSALYFCASSVEVGSSYNEQFFGPGTRLTVL.

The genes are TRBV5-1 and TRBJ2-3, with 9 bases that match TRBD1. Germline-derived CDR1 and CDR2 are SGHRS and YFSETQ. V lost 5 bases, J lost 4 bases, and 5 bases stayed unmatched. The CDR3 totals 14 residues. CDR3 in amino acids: CASRPDRGSDTQYF. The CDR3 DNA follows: TGCGCCAGCAGACCGGACAGGGGTTCAGATACGCAGTATTTT.

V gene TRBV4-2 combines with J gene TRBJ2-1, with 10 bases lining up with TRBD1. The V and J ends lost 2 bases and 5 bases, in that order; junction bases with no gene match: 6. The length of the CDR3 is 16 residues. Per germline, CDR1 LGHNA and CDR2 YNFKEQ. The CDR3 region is CASSQLPGQGNNEQFF. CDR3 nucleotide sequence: TGTGCCAGCAGCCAACTACCGGGACAGGGGAACAATGAGCAGTTCTTC.

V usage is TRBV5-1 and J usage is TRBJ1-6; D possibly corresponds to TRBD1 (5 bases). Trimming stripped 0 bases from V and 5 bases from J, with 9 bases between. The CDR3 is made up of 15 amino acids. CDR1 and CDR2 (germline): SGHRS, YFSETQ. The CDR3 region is CASSLDAGNNSPLHF. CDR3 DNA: TGCGCCAGCAGCTTGGATGCAGGGAATAATTCACCCCTCCACTTT.

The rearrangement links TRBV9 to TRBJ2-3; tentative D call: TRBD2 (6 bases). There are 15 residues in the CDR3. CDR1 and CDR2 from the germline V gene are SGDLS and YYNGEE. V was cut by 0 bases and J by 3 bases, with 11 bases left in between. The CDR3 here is CASSVAEGGTDTQYF. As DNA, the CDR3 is TGTGCCAGCAGCGTAGCGGAGGGTGGAACAGATACGCAGTATTTT.

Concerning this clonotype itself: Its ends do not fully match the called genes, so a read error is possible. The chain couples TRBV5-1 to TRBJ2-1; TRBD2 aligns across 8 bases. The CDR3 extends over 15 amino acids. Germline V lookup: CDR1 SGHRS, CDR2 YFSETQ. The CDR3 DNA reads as TGCGCCAGCTCCCAACGGCGGGGGGAACACAATGAGGAGTTCTTC. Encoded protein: CASSQRRGEHNEEFF.

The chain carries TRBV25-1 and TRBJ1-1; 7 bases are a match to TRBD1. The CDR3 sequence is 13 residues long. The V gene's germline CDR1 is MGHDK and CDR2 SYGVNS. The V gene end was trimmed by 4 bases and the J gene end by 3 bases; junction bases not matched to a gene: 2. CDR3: CASSVRGDTEAFF. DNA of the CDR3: TGTGCCAGCAGTGTCAGGGGGGACACTGAAGCTTTCTTT. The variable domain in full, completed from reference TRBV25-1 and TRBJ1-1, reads EADIYQTPRYLVIGTGKKITLECSQTMGHDKMYWYQQDPGMELHLIHYSYGVNSTEKGDLSSESTVSRIRTEHFPLTLESARPSHTSQYLCASSVRGDTEAFFGQGTRLTVV.

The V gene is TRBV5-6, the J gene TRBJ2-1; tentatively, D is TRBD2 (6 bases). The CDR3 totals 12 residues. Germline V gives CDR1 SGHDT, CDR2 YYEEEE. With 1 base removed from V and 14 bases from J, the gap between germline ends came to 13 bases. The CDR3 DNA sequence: TGTGCCAGCAGCTTGCTACGCGGGGATGAGTTCTTC. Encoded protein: CASSLLRGDEFF.

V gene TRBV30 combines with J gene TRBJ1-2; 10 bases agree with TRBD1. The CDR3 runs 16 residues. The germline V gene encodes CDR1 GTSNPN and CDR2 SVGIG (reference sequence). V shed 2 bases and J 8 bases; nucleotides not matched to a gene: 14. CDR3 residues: CAWSLGPIGQGGGYTF. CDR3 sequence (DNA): TGTGCCTGGAGTCTAGGCCCCATTGGACAGGGGGGCGGCTACACCTTC.